This TCR beta chain was documented in a study of blood T cells in healthy people across ages. Study results and caveats: Age showed a roughly linear inverse relationship with TCR beta diversity per million T cells.

A word on this clonotype: What it binds is not known. The junction differs from germline at one of its ends, possibly a read error.

It was with a sample-barcoded 5' primer and a J-beta primer mix that a second PCR of roughly 7 to 11 cycles was run. TCRdb reanalysed the 5' RACE reads using MiXCR and keeps one entry per CDR3 protein. The table includes roughly 640,000 distinct CDR3 sequences, roughly 30% detected once. Germline V gene lookup returns CDR1 SGDLS and CDR2 YYNGEE. There are 13 residues in the CDR3. Material for sequencing was blood. The sequence came from a woman older than 75 in good health. This sequence joins TRBV9 and TRBJ2-4, with D unclear. The CDR3 region is CASSVSRSGEQDF. The CDR3 nucleotides read TGTGCCAGCAGCGTATCCAGGAGTGGAGAGCAGGACTTC.